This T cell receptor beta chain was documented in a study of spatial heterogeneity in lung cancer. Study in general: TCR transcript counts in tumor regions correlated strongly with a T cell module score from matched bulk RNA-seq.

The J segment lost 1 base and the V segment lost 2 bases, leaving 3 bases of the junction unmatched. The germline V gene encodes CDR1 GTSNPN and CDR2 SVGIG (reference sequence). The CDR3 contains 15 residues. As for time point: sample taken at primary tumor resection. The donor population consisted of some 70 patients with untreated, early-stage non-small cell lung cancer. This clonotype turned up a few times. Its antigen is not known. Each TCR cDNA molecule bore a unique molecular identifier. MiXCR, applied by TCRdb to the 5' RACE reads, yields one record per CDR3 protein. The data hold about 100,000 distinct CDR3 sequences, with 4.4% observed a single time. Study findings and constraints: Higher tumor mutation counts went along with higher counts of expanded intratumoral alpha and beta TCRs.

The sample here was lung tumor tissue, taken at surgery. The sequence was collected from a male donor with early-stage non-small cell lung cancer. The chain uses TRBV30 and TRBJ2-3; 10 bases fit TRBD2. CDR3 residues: CAWSFGTSGTDTQYF. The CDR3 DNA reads TGTGCCTGGAGTTTCGGGACTAGCGGCACAGATACGCAGTATTTT. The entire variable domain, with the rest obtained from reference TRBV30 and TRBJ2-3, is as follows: SQTIHQWPATLVQPVGSPLSLECTVEGTSNPNLYWYRQAAGRGLQLLFYSVGIGQISSEVPQNLSASRPQDRQFILSSKKLLLSDSGFYLCAWSFGTSGTDTQYFGPGTRLTVL.